One and the same sample provided the 17 T cell receptor beta chains below, sequenced in a study of vaccination and CD4 T cells after COVID-19. For these TCRs, the target antigens are not known. Oncomine TCR Beta short-read sequencing was applied to DNA from cultured CD4+ T cells. TCRdb processed the PCR reads anew with MiXCR; each CDR3 protein has one entry. The table records 9,500 to 15,000 distinct CDR3 sequences, approximately 50% of them present only once. Treatment of the sample: roughly ten-day PBMC culture with coronavirus spike peptide pools or control peptides (ViraFEST assay). Input material: CD4+ T cells from blood, cultured in vitro. Receptors originate from a human donor who had recovered from COVID-19.

V is TRBV19 and J is TRBJ2-5; D is tentatively TRBD1 or TRBD2 (6 bases each). The germline V and J ends were trimmed by 3 bases and 5 bases, with 16 bases remaining between them. CDR1 LNHDA and CDR2 SQIVND come from the germline V gene (reference sequence). The CDR3 covers 15 residues. This CDR3 is CASSIVSGAGETQYF. DNA of the CDR3: TGTGCCAGTAGTATTGTATCGGGGGCAGGGGAGACCCAGTACTTC.

In this sample, this clonotype turned up a few times. V and J are TRBV20-1 and TRBJ2-5, with D unclear. The CDR3 has 14 residues. Germline assignment: CDR1 DFQATT and CDR2 SNEGSKA (reference sequence). The V end lost 5 bases, the J end lost 10 bases, and 23 bases lay between the germline ends. The CDR3 sequence is CSARLILLREGQYF. CDR3 DNA sequence: TGCAGTGCTCGACTCATACTCCTCAGAGAAGGCCAGTACTTC.

The chain is built from TRBV5-4 and TRBJ2-6; maybe TRBD2 (6 bases). Looked up from germline, CDR1 is SGHNT and CDR2 is YYREEE (reference sequence). The CDR3 is 15 residues long. V was pared by 3 bases and J by 0 bases, with 7 bases between. The CDR3 reads CASSSGLSGANVLTF. The CDR3 region has the DNA TGTGCCAGCAGCTCGGGACTCTCTGGGGCCAACGTCCTGACTTTC.

The V call is TRBV6-5, the J call TRBJ1-1; D unclear. The V end lost 6 bases, the J end lost 1 base, and 9 bases lay between the germline ends. Germline V CDR1 and CDR2: MNHEY, SVGAGI. The CDR3 is 13 residues long. For the CDR3, the DNA is TGTGCCAGCAGCTACGGCCGGAACACTGAAGCTTTCTTT. This gives the protein CASSYGRNTEAFF.

The chain carries TRBV7-2 and TRBJ2-4; TRBD1 agrees at 12 bases. V trimming: 2 bases; J trimming: 7 bases; junction bases outside the gene matches: 3. The CDR3 has 15 residues. The germline V gene has CDR1 SGHTA and CDR2 FQGNSA. For the CDR3, the DNA is TGTGCCAGCAGCTTATGGGGGACAGGGGGCAACATTCAGTACTTC. It yields the protein CASSLWGTGGNIQYF.

The chain has TRBV11-3 and TRBJ2-1; 15 positions agree with TRBD2. This CDR3 comprises 15 residues. The V and J ends lost 5 bases and 9 bases, in that order; junction bases with no gene match: 5. Germline V gene data show CDR1 as SGHNT and CDR2 as YENEEA. The CDR3 DNA follows: TGTGCCAGCAGCGGGACTAGCGGGAGGCAGGGTGAGCAGTTCTTC. Translating it yields CASSGTSGRQGEQFF.

This rearrangement joins TRBV7-9 to TRBJ2-2, with 12 nucleotides matching TRBD1. Trimming took 5 bases from V and 4 from J; bases not matched to a gene: 8. Germline assignment: CDR1 SEHNR and CDR2 FQNEAQ (reference sequence). The CDR3 is 17 residues long. The CDR3: CASSQGQGALITGELFF. The CDR3 nucleotides read TGTGCCAGCAGCCAGGGACAGGGGGCGCTAATCACCGGGGAGCTGTTTTTT.

The chain combines TRBV30 with TRBJ1-6; D may be TRBD1 (5 bases). The CDR3 totals 14 residues. Trimming took off 4 bases at V and 10 bases at J, with 17 bases between the two ends. The germline V gene has CDR1 GTSNPN and CDR2 SVGIG (reference sequence). CDR3 sequence: CAWNPRGVGSPLHF. In DNA form, the CDR3 reads TGTGCCTGGAATCCCCGAGGGGTTGGCTCACCCCTCCACTTT. The whole variable domain, filled in from reference TRBV30 and TRBJ1-6, reads SQTIHQWPATLVQPVGSPLSLECTVEGTSNPNLYWYRQAAGRGLQLLFYSVGIGQISSEVPQNLSASRPQDRQFILSSKKLLLSDSGFYLCAWNPRGVGSPLHFGNGTRLTVT.

This clonotype was counted only a few times. The chain joins TRBV2 to TRBJ1-5; D uncertain. CDR3 length: 15 amino acids. V was clipped by 7 bases and J by 2 bases, with 15 bases between them. Germline assignment: CDR1 SNHLY and CDR2 FYNNEI. CDR3 nucleotide sequence: TGTGCCAGCAACGAGCCCAAGGCAGGCAATCAGCCCCAGCATTTT. Translated: CASNEPKAGNQPQHF. The complete variable domain, with remaining parts taken from reference TRBV2 and TRBJ1-5, reads EPEVTQTPSHQVTQMGQEVILRCVPISNHLYFYWYRQILGQKVEFLVSFYNNEISEKSEIFDDQFSVERPDGSNFTLKIRSTKLEDSAMYFCASNEPKAGNQPQHFGDGTRLSIL.

This clonotype occurred a few times. The rearrangement links TRBV20-1 to TRBJ2-2; TRBD2 aligns across 9 bases. The V segment lost 6 bases and the J segment 3 bases; nucleotides outside the gene matches: 5. Germline V CDR1 and CDR2: DFQATT, SNEGSKA (reference sequence). This CDR3 has 14 amino acids. CDR3 nucleotide sequence: TGCAGTGCCATAGCGGGAGCCGACACCGGGGAGCTGTTTTTT. It codes for CSAIAGADTGELFF.

The rearrangement links TRBV27 to TRBJ1-2; D unresolved. V was trimmed by 4 bases and J by 7 bases, leaving 1 base between them. The germline gives CDR1 MNHEY, CDR2 SMNVEV (reference sequence). The CDR3 runs to 9 residues. The CDR3 sequence: CASSSGYTF. In DNA, the CDR3 is TGTGCCAGCAGTTCTGGCTACACCTTC.

The chain employs TRBV20-1 and TRBJ2-6; tentatively, D is TRBD1 (6 bases). The CDR3 runs to 17 residues. Germline V gene sequence: CDR1 DFQATT, CDR2 SNEGSKA (reference sequence). With 5 bases removed from V and 0 bases from J, the gap between germline ends came to 17 bases. The CDR3 sequence: CSAFSGEPSSGANVLTF. The CDR3 DNA reads as TGCAGTGCTTTCTCAGGGGAACCTAGCTCTGGGGCCAACGTCCTGACTTTC.

The genes are TRBV6-1 and TRBJ1-6; the D is unclear. The CDR3 consists of 13 residues. Germline assignment: CDR1 MNHNS and CDR2 SASEGT. V was shortened by 6 bases and J by 5 bases, with 8 bases between the two germline ends. DNA for the CDR3: TGTGCCAGCAGACGGACGGATAATTCACCCCTCCACTTT. Translation gives CASRRTDNSPLHF.

The chain joins TRBV21-1 to TRBJ1-2. TRBV21-1 is marked as a pseudogene. This CDR3 contains 12 residues. DNA of the CDR3: TGTGCCAGCAGCCCAAAGAAGAAGTCTAGCACCTTC. It yields the protein CASSPKKKSSTF.

The rearrangement links TRBV20-1 to TRBJ2-3, with TRBD1 identical over 8 bases. The V segment lost 8 bases and the J segment 3 bases; nucleotides outside the gene matches: 7. The CDR3 spans 13 residues. Germline values: CDR1 DFQATT, CDR2 SNEGSKA (reference sequence). The CDR3 bases are TGCAGTACTGGACAGGGAGTGACAGATACGCAGTATTTT. Amino acids: CSTGQGVTDTQYF.

This clonotype was seen more than once but under ten times. This chain joins TRBV27 and TRBJ2-6, with D perhaps TRBD1 (5 bases). The germline V gene has CDR1 MNHEY and CDR2 SMNVEV (reference sequence). V was clipped by 3 bases and J by 1 base, with 10 bases between them. The CDR3 consists of 16 residues. The CDR3: CASSFPRTSGANVLTF. The CDR3 nucleotides are TGTGCCAGCAGTTTTCCCAGGACATCTGGGGCCAACGTCCTGACTTTC.

This rearrangement joins TRBV19 to TRBJ2-7; 8 positions agree with TRBD1. The germline CDR1 and CDR2 sequences are LNHDA and SQIVND (reference sequence). The CDR3 sequence is 13 residues long. Losses at the gene ends were 9 bases for V and 0 bases for J; bases not matched to a gene: 4. The CDR3 nucleotides read TGTGCCAGCGGGACAGGAAGCTCCTACGAGCAGTACTTC. As protein: CASGTGSSYEQYF.